The 23 T cell receptor beta chains listed next were all sequenced from one sample in a study of T cells in Graves' hyperthyroidism and ophthalmopathy. TCR beta CDR3 region amplification was performed from RNA transcripts. Carried out on the TCR CDR3, a first-round RT-PCR used the HTBI primer set. TCRdb re-called the multiplex PCR reads through MiXCR, storing one row per CDR3 protein. The table has a few hundred thousand distinct CDR3 sequences, approximately 15% seen once; the top ten hold roughly 20%. The specimen sequenced was blood. The source is a young man with Graves' hyperthyroidism that later progressed to Graves' ophthalmopathy.

This clonotype was observed many times. CDR3 DNA: TGTGCCAGCAGTAATAGCGGGGGGGCCACAGATACGCAGTATTTT. Amino acids: CASSNSGGATDTQYF. The V call is TRBV6-1, the J call TRBJ2-3; 11 positions agree with TRBD2. Per the germline V gene, CDR1 is MNHNS and CDR2 is SASEGT. After removal of 5 bases from V and 2 bases from J, the junction contained 3 bases not matched to a gene. This CDR3 contains 15 residues.

This clonotype was found many times. This chain connects TRBV20-1 to TRBJ2-7, with a tentative D call TRBD1 (8 bases). The ends were cut back, 3 bases at V and 9 bases at J, with 21 bases in the middle. CDR1 DFQATT and CDR2 SNEGSKA come from the germline V gene (reference sequence). This CDR3 comprises 14 residues. The CDR3 is CSASWVDRGGWQYF. The CDR3 bases are TGCAGTGCTAGTTGGGTAGACAGGGGAGGGTGGCAGTACTTC.

Many counts were recorded for this clonotype. This sequence joins TRBV5-1 and TRBJ2-7; TRBD2 matches at 9 bases. CDR3 size: 15 residues. V lost 0 bases and J lost 0; bases outside the gene matches: 1. CDR1 and CDR2 (germline): SGHRS, YFSETQ. In DNA form, the CDR3 reads TGCGCCAGCAGCTTGGATAGCGGGAGCTCCTACGAGCAGTACTTC. It translates to CASSLDSGSSYEQYF.

This clonotype was picked up a small number of times. The chain couples TRBV7-9 to TRBJ2-5, with unresolved D. In germline, CDR1 is SEHNR, CDR2 FQNEAQ (reference sequence). The CDR3 length is 13 residues. V was pared by 2 bases and J by 5 bases, with 9 bases between. CDR3 residues: CASSLFSRETQYF. Written as DNA, the CDR3 is TGTGCCAGCAGCTTATTTAGCAGGGAGACCCAGTACTTC.

There are a few counts of this clonotype. The chain carries TRBV6-5 and TRBJ2-1, with D maybe TRBD2 (5 bases). Germline assignment: CDR1 MNHEY and CDR2 SVGAGI. There are 17 residues in the CDR3. The V and J ends lost 0 bases and 0 bases respectively, with 12 bases between them. CDR3 nucleotides: TGTGCCAGCAGTTACTCGACTATAGTGAGCTCCTACAATGAGCAGTTCTTC. Protein sequence: CASSYSTIVSSYNEQFF.

This chain uses TRBV7-3 with TRBJ1-1, with 7 bases lining up with TRBD1. This CDR3 has 15 amino acids. Germline V gene lookup returns CDR1 SGHTA and CDR2 FQGTGA. V was clipped by 8 bases and J by 4 bases; unmatched bases: 13. In DNA, the CDR3 is TGTGCCAGCTCTGTGACAGGGAACGGTGGCACTGAAGCTTTCTTT. Translated, it gives CASSVTGNGGTEAFF.

The chain carries TRBV11-3 and TRBJ2-1; the D is unclear. Germline CDR1 is SGHNT and CDR2 is YENEEA. Trimming cost V 5 bases and J 6 bases, with 14 bases left between them. The CDR3 loop spans 14 amino acids. Written as DNA, the CDR3 is TGTGCCAGCAGCCTCGCCGGTTGGGGCAATGAGCAGTTCTTC. Translated, it gives CASSLAGWGNEQFF.

Many counts were recorded for this clonotype. The chain employs TRBV7-2 and TRBJ1-3; D uncertain. The CDR3 covers 16 residues. Germline CDR1 SGHTA, CDR2 FQGNSA. V lost 5 bases to trimming and J lost 0 bases, with 14 bases between them. This CDR3 is CASSPVEFPSGNTIYF. The CDR3 region has the DNA TGTGCCAGCAGCCCGGTTGAGTTTCCCTCTGGAAACACCATATATTTT. Drawing the rest from reference TRBV7-2 and TRBJ1-3, the complete variable domain is GAGVSQSPSNKVTEKGKDVELRCDPISGHTALYWYRQSLGQGLEFLIYFQGNSAPDKSGLPSDRFSAERTGGSVSTLTIQRTQQEDSAVYLCASSPVEFPSGNTIYFGEGSWLTVV.

This clonotype was detected a few times. The J gene is TRBJ2-1, the V gene TRBV7-6; D unclear. The germline CDR1 and CDR2 sequences are SGHVS and FNYEAQ. V lost 4 bases to trimming and J lost 0 bases, with 19 bases between them. The CDR3 is 18 residues long. The DNA of the CDR3 is TGTGCCAGCAGCTCTAGGGCTGTAGGAAAAGGCTCCTACAATGAGCAGTTCTTC. Its protein product is CASSSRAVGKGSYNEQFF.

V is TRBV7-3 and J is TRBJ2-3; 9 bases agree with TRBD2. The CDR3 contains 14 residues. Germline CDR1 and CDR2: SGHTA and FQGTGA. The trim removed 5 bases at V and 4 bases at J, leaving 4 bases unmatched. The CDR3 DNA follows: TGTGCCAGCAGCAAGCGGGGGGTTTCAGATACGCAGTATTTT. It yields the protein CASSKRGVSDTQYF.

This clonotype was detected only a few times. The V gene is TRBV7-9, the J gene TRBJ2-6; tentative D call: TRBD1 (5 bases). There are 16 residues in the CDR3. V shed 5 bases and J shed 0 bases, with 11 bases lying between them. Looked up from germline, CDR1 is SEHNR and CDR2 is FQNEAQ (reference sequence). CDR3 loop: CASSLRVTSGANVLTF. As DNA, the CDR3 is TGTGCCAGCAGCCTCAGGGTGACCTCTGGGGCCAACGTCCTGACTTTC.

This clonotype was picked up a small number of times. The rearrangement uses TRBV29-1 and TRBJ2-7; D is perhaps TRBD1 or TRBD2 (6 bases each). The CDR3 runs to 13 residues. Germline values: CDR1 SQVTM, CDR2 ANQGSEA. Trimming removed 7 bases from V and 2 bases from J, with 15 bases in between. CDR3 sequence: CSGWGDTTYEQYF. The CDR3, as DNA: TGCAGCGGGTGGGGGGACACAACCTACGAGCAGTACTTC.

With regard to this clonotype: A single base separates this from a much larger clone, so it may be a read error. CDR3 in amino acids: CASRGKIDTEAFF. CDR3 coding DNA: TGCGCCAGCAGGGGAAAGATTGACACTGAAGCTTTCTTT. The chain has TRBV5-1 and TRBJ1-1; no definite D call. The germline CDR1 and CDR2 sequences are SGHRS and YFSETQ. Trimming stripped 5 bases from V and 3 bases from J, with 11 bases between. The length of the CDR3 is 13 residues.

This chain connects TRBV29-1 to TRBJ2-3; D gene unclear. The CDR3 has 15 amino acids. Germline-derived CDR1 and CDR2 are SQVTM and ANQGSEA. V shed 3 bases and J shed 1 base, with 14 bases lying between them. In DNA form, the CDR3 reads TGCAGCGTTGAGGTTAAGGGCAGAGGCACAGATACGCAGTATTTT. Translating it yields CSVEVKGRGTDTQYF.

This chain joins TRBV3-1 and TRBJ2-2; D is unclear. The CDR3 is made up of 13 amino acids. Germline-derived CDR1 and CDR2 are LGHDT and YNNKEL (reference sequence). Trimming took 2 bases from V and 4 from J, leaving 5 bases between them. CDR3 DNA sequence: TGTGCCAGCAGCCAACAGTTCACCGGGGAGCTGTTTTTT. This translates into CASSQQFTGELFF.

This clonotype was detected ten times or more. CDR3 sequence reads: CASSPLRTGPTMTQYF. The DNA for the CDR3 is TGTGCCAGCAGCCCCCTTCGGACAGGCCCCACTATGACCCAGTACTTC. This chain links TRBV5-8 with TRBJ2-5; 7 bases line up with TRBD1. CDR3 length equals 16 residues. Germline-derived CDR1 and CDR2 are SGHTS and YDEGEE. The V gene end was trimmed by 4 bases and the J gene end by 7 bases; junction bases not matched to a gene: 16.

This clonotype was counted between two and nine times. V and J are TRBV29-1 and TRBJ2-3, with D unresolved. The ends were cut back, 6 bases at V and 3 bases at J, with 13 bases in the middle. There are 13 residues in the CDR3. Per germline, CDR1 SQVTM and CDR2 ANQGSEA. CDR3 region: CSVPELGTDTQYF. The DNA for the CDR3 is TGCAGCGTCCCCGAGTTGGGTACAGATACGCAGTATTTT.

In this sample, this clonotype turned up many times. V gene TRBV20-1 combines with J gene TRBJ1-6; 7 positions agree with TRBD1. Unmatched junction bases numbered 5, after V lost 5 bases and J lost 7 bases. Germline CDR1 is DFQATT and CDR2 is SNEGSKA (reference sequence). This CDR3 spans 13 amino acids. As DNA, the CDR3 is TGCAGTGCTCCCGGACAGGCAAATTCACCCCTCCACTTT. Its protein product is CSAPGQANSPLHF.

Only one count was recorded for this clonotype. In DNA, the CDR3 is TGCAGTGCTAGCTCCGGTGGGGCTAACCAAGAGACCCAGTACTTC. Translated, it gives CSASSGGANQETQYF. The V gene is TRBV20-1, the J gene TRBJ2-5; TRBD1 might be the D (5 bases). The CDR3 sequence is 15 residues long. Germline CDR1 reads DFQATT; CDR2 reads SNEGSKA (reference sequence). V dropped 3 bases and J dropped 0 bases, with 14 bases sitting between them.

The gene calls are TRBV11-3 and TRBJ2-7, with TRBD1 identical over 9 bases. The length of the CDR3 is 16 residues. V trimming: 0 bases; J trimming: 2 bases; junction bases outside the gene matches: 5. Per germline, CDR1 SGHNT and CDR2 YENEEA. CDR3 region: CASSLDSGTGPYEQYF. CDR3 coding DNA: TGTGCCAGCAGCTTAGACTCCGGGACAGGGCCCTACGAGCAGTACTTC.

This clonotype was counted at least ten times. This chain links TRBV27 with TRBJ2-7; 7 bases are shared with TRBD1. The CDR3 spans 15 residues. The germline gives CDR1 MNHEY, CDR2 SMNVEV (reference sequence). J gave up 0 bases and V 5 bases, and 7 bases lay outside the gene matches. The CDR3 is CASSPPGQFSYEQYF. CDR3 nucleotides: TGTGCCAGCAGTCCCCCGGGACAGTTCTCCTACGAGCAGTACTTC.

This clonotype was found many times. The J gene is TRBJ1-2, the V gene TRBV15; the D gene is possibly TRBD1 (5 bases). Trimming shortened V by 0 bases and J by 10 bases, and 18 bases separated the two germline ends. The CDR3 covers 15 residues. Germline values: CDR1 LNHNV, CDR2 YYDKDF (reference sequence). This CDR3 reads CATSRDREGPTDYTF. In DNA, the CDR3 is TGTGCCACCAGCAGAGATCGCGAGGGGCCTACGGACTACACCTTC. Combining the CDR3 with reference TRBV15 and TRBJ1-2 gives the whole variable domain DAMVIQNPRYQVTQFGKPVTLSCSQTLNHNVMYWYQQKSSQAPKLLFHYYDKDFNNEADTPDNFQSRRPNTSFCFLDIRSPGLGDTAMYLCATSRDREGPTDYTFGSGTRLTVV.

The CDR3 bases are TGTGCCAGCAGCCCCCCCGGGACAGGGTCAGATACGCAGTATTTT. Translating it yields CASSPPGTGSDTQYF. V gene TRBV11-3 combines with J gene TRBJ2-3; 9 bases agree with TRBD1. Germline V gene lookup returns CDR1 SGHNT and CDR2 YENEEA. The V gene end was trimmed by 5 bases and the J gene end by 4 bases; junction bases not matched to a gene: 7. This CDR3 region has 15 residues.